These T cell receptor beta chains were read from a single sample in a study of cytotoxic CD8 clonotypes in ibrutinib-treated CLL. The method was immunoSEQ multiplex PCR; TCRdb's version includes in-frame clones alone and lacks a portion of them. The table shows fewer than 45,000 clones, with about 70% occurring only once. The sample was PBMCs, taken at disease progression, from a patient treated with ibrutinib. The receptors were sampled from a human donor with chronic lymphocytic leukemia. The CDR3 runs from the conserved cysteine through the conserved F or W. The D gene is left open where the match is weak. Size tells how often a clone was seen (once, few, many) or the class of an expanded clone, and some rows leave it out.

clone_size,v_call,d_call,j_call,cdr3_nt,cdr3_aa
.,TRBV10-3,.,TRBJ2-2,TGTGCCATCAGTGGGACAGTCAACGGGGAGCTGTTTTTT,CAISGTVNGELFF
.,TRBV5-4,.,TRBJ2-5,TGTGCCAGCAGCTTGAGGACGGAAGAGACCCAGTACTTC,CASSLRTEETQYF
.,TRBV5-1,.,TRBJ2-5,TGCGCCAGCAGTTCGGGACTCCACCAAGAGACCCAGTACTTC,CASSSGLHQETQYF
.,TRBV18,TRBD2,TRBJ2-7,TGTGCCAGCTCACCTAGCGGGGGGGCCGTAGGTTGGTACGAGCAGTACTTC,CASSPSGGAVGWYEQYF
.,TRBV15,.,TRBJ1-2,TGTGCCACCAGCACCGGGACGGCCGGACTTGGCTACACCTTC,CATSTGTAGLGYTF
.,TRBV10-2,TRBD1,TRBJ2-7,TGCGCCAGCAGTGACCGGACAGGTAGCTCCTACGAGCAGTACTTC,CASSDRTGSSYEQYF
.,TRBV11-3,TRBD1,TRBJ1-1,TGTGCCAGCAGCAAACAGGGGGGGGCTGAAGCTTTCTTT,CASSKQGGAEAFF
.,TRBV15,.,TRBJ2-6,TGTGCCACGGGACGGGACACGGGTGGGGCCAACGTCCTGACTTTC,CATGRDTGGANVLTF
.,TRBV6-1,.,TRBJ2-1,TGTGCCAGCAGTGGTGGGGGATTAGAGTACAATGAGCAGTTCTTC,CASSGGGLEYNEQFF
once,TRBV5-1,TRBD1,TRBJ2-7,TGCGCCAGCAGCTTGCCTCCAGGGGGCTCCTACGAGCAGTACTTC,CASSLPPGGSYEQYF
.,TRBV2,.,TRBJ2-7,TGTGCCACGGGACCAATCCGTTACGAGCAGTACTTC,CATGPIRYEQYF
.,TRBV27,TRBD1,TRBJ2-2,TGTGCCAGCAGTTTCGACAGGGCGAACACCGGGGAGCTGTTTTTT,CASSFDRANTGELFF
.,TRBV19,TRBD1,TRBJ2-2,TGTGCCAGTAGTACCCTCGGACAGGGGGCCGGGGAGCTGTTTTTT,CASSTLGQGAGELFF
.,TRBV7-2,.,TRBJ2-1,TGTGCCAGCAGCTTACCATCCGGGACACCCTCCTACAATGAGCAGTTCTTC,CASSLPSGTPSYNEQFF
.,TRBV5-4,TRBD1,TRBJ2-5,TGTGCCAGCAGCCCCCGGACAGGGGTGCAAGAGACCCAGTACTTC,CASSPRTGVQETQYF
.,TRBV16,.,TRBJ2-7,TGTGCCAGCAGCCAATCAAGTTGGCAGTACTTC,CASSQSSWQYF
.,TRBV7-9,TRBD1,TRBJ1-2,TGTGCCAGCAGCTCCCAAGACAGGGCACACTATGGCTACACCTTC,CASSSQDRAHYGYTF
few,TRBV5-4,.,TRBJ1-5,TGTGCCAGCAGCCAAGATGGCCAGGGCGGTCAGCCCCAGCATTTT,CASSQDGQGGQPQHF
.,TRBV4-1,.,TRBJ1-6,TGCGCCAGCAGCCAAGTTGATTTGATTTCCTATAATTCACCCCTCCACTTT,CASSQVDLISYNSPLHF
.,TRBV19,TRBD1,TRBJ2-5,TGTGCCAGTAGTTTCACAGGGGGGTTTGAGTTGAAGACCCAGTACTTC,CASSFTGGFELKTQYF
.,TRBV2,.,TRBJ1-1,TGTGCCAGCAGCCGGGGACGGTTGAACACTGAAGCTTTCTTT,CASSRGRLNTEAFF
.,TRBV19,.,TRBJ2-3,TGTGCCAGTAGTACCGGGCAGGGAGGTGTGACAGATACGCAGTATTTT,CASSTGQGGVTDTQYF
.,TRBV29-1,TRBD1,TRBJ2-2,TGCAGCGTTAACCGGGACAGGAACACCGGGGAGCTGTTTTTT,CSVNRDRNTGELFF
.,TRBV2,.,TRBJ2-5,TGTGCCAGCAGTGGGGCCGGGGAGACCCAGTACTTC,CASSGAGETQYF
.,TRBV7-8,.,TRBJ2-3,TGTGCCAGCAGCTTGGGGTCCGGGACGCTCACTCCTTCTGAACTCACAGATACGCAGTATTTT,CASSLGSGTLTPSELTDTQYF
.,TRBV4-1,.,TRBJ2-7,TGCGCCAGCAGCCCCCCTGGCAGGGTCCACGAGCAGTACTTC,CASSPPGRVHEQYF
.,TRBV6-7,.,TRBJ1-5,TGTGCCAGCAGTTACCCCTGGCGGGGGCTCGTCGGCAATCAGCCCCAGCATTTT,CASSYPWRGLVGNQPQHF
few,TRBV19,TRBD1,TRBJ1-1,TGTGCCAGTAGTATGAAAGCGGGACAGGGGAACACTGAAGCTTTCTTT,CASSMKAGQGNTEAFF
.,TRBV6-6,.,TRBJ1-3,TGTGCCAGCAGTTTCGGGGGGGCTTTTGGAAACACCATATATTTT,CASSFGGAFGNTIYF